This TCR beta chain comes out of a study of shared clonotypes between healthy human individuals. Findings of the study overall: Against clonotypes common to all four donors, non-shared ones had lower generation probabilities.

Generated by immunoSEQ multiplex PCR, the TCRdb table keeps only in-frame clones and is missing some. The data show about 1.5 million clones, 98% seen once. Comment on this clone: What it binds is unknown.

The donors were adults (healthy and HIV-negative) with no recent acute infections or vaccinations. Per the germline V gene, CDR1 is MDHEN and CDR2 is SYDVKM. V lost 2 bases, J lost 10 bases, and 5 bases lay in between. This CDR3 has 10 residues. The sequence derives from a man under 40 in good health. Sequences were obtained from naive CD4+ T cells sorted from blood. Subset: CD45RA+ positively selected. The rearrangement links TRBV28 to TRBJ2-5, with D hard to call. Here the CDR3 DNA reads TGTGCCAGCAGTTTAAACCACCAGTACTTC. Its translation is CASSLNHQYF.